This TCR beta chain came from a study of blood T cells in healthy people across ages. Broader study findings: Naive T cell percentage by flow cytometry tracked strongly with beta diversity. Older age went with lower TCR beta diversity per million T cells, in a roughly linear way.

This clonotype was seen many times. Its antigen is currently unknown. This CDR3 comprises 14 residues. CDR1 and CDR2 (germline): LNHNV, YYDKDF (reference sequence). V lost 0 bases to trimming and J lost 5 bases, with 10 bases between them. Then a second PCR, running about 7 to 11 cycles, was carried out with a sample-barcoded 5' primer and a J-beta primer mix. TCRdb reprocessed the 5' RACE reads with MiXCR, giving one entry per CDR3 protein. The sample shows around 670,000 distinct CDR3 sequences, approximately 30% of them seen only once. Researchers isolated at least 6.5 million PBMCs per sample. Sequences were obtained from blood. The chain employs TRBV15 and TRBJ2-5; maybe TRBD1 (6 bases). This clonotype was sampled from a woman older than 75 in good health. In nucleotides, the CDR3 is TGTGCCACCAGCAGAGATAATACAGGGGAGACCCAGTACTTC. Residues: CATSRDNTGETQYF.